Presented here are 4 T cell receptor beta chains from one specimen sequenced in a study of blood T cell repertoires in COVID-19 (dated by TCRdb to the early 2020s). The library was produced with the immunoSEQ multiplex PCR assay. Held by TCRdb, this immuneACCESS table contains in-frame sequences only and omits some clones. Under half of the omission traces to an unresolved V gene where checked; the cause of the rest is unknown. The sample records under 200,000 clones, about 88% of which are singletons. Of the sample, over 7% falls within the top ten clones. Sequenced sample: peripheral blood. The receptor set was obtained from a woman at least 80 years old in a cohort sampled during active or convalescent COVID-19.

This chain joins TRBV11-2 and TRBJ1-2; the D gene is possibly TRBD1 (6 bases). Germline V gene lookup returns CDR1 SGHAT and CDR2 FQNNGV. This CDR3 has 13 amino acids. Trimming cost V 5 bases and J 8 bases, with 15 bases left between them. The CDR3 loop reads CASSQGTLSGYTF. The CDR3 DNA reads TGTGCCAGCAGCCAGGGGACATTAAGCGGCTACACCTTC. Based on the CDR3 plus reference TRBV11-2 and TRBJ1-2, the full variable domain is EAGVAQSPRYKIIEKRQSVAFWCNPISGHATLYWYQQILGQGPKLLIQFQNNGVVDDSQLPKDRFSAERLKGVDSTLKIQPAKLEDSAVYLCASSQGTLSGYTFGSGTRLTVV.

As regards this clone: Other DNA sequences within the sample encode an identical CDR3. CDR3 in DNA: TGTGCCAGCAGTGACAGGGTCAATCAGCCCCAGCATTTT. Translation gives CASSDRVNQPQHF. J is TRBJ1-5 and V is TRBV2; a possible D gene is TRBD1 (5 bases). The germline V gene encodes CDR1 SNHLY and CDR2 FYNNEI. Trimming took off 3 bases at V and 3 bases at J, with 6 bases between the two ends. This CDR3 has 13 residues.

CDR3 residues: CASSRDRLKNSYEQYF. The CDR3, as DNA: TGTGCCAGCAGCCGAGACAGACTAAAAAATTCCTACGAGCAGTACTTC. The J gene is TRBJ2-7, the V gene TRBV7-8; D is perhaps TRBD1 or TRBD2 (5 bases each). V shed 5 bases and J shed 1 base, with 18 bases lying between them. The CDR3 length is 16 residues. Per the germline V gene, CDR1 is SGHVS and CDR2 is FQNEAQ.

This sequence joins TRBV6-4 and TRBJ2-3, with TRBD2 matching over 11 bases. Germline-derived CDR1 and CDR2 are MRHNA and SNTAGT. The V gene end was trimmed by 7 bases and the J gene end by 2 bases; junction bases not matched to a gene: 11. The CDR3 length is 17 residues. The CDR3: CASIGGTSGQYTDTQYF. In nucleotides, the CDR3 is TGTGCCAGCATCGGGGGGACTAGCGGCCAATACACAGATACGCAGTATTTT.